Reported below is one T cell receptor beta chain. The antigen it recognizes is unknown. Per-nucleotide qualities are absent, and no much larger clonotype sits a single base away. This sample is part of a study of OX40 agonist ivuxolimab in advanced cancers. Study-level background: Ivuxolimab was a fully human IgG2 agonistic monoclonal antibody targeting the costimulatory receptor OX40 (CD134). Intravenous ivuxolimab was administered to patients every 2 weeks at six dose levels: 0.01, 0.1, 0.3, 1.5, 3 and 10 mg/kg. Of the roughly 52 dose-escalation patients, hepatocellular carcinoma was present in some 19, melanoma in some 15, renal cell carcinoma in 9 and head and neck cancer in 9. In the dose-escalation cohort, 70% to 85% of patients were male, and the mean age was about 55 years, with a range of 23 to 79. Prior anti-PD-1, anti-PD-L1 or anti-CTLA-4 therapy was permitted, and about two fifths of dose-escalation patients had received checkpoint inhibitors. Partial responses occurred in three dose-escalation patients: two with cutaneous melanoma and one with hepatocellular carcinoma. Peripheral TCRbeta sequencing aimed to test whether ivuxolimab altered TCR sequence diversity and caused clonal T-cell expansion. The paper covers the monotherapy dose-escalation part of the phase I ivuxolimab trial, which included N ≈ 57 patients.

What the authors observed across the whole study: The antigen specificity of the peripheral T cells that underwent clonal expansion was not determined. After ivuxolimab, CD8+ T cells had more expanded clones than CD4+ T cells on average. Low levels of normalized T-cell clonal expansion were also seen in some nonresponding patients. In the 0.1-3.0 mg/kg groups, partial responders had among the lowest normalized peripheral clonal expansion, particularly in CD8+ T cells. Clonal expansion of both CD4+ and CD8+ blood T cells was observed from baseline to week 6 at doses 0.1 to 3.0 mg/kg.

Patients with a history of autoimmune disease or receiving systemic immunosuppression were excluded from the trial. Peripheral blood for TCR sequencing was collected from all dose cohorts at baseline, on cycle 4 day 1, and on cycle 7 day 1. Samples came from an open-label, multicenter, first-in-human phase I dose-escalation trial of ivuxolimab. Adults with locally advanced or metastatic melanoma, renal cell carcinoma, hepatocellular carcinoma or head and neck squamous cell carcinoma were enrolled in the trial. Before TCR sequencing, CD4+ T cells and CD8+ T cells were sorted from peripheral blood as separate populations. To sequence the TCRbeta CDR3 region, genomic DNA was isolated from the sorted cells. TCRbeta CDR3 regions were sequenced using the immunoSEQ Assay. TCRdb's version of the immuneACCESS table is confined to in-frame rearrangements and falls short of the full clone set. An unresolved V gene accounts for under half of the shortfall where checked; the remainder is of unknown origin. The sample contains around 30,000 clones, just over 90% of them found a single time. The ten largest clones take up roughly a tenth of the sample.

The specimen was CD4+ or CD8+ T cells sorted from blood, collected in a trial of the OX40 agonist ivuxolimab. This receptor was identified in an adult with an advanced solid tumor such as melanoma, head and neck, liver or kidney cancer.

The sequence in DNA is TGTGCCAGCAGCAAAGCGGAGGCTAGCGTCCCCTACGAGCAGTACTTC. Translated, it gives CASSKAEASVPYEQYF. The chain links TRBV21-1 with TRBJ2-7; TRBD2 reflects the table's D call only, with no check against the DNA. TRBV21-1 constitutes a pseudogene. The CDR3 sequence holds 16 residues, the cysteine and phenylalanine included. Kept here is only the CDR3 DNA, which spans 48 bases and is read in frame from base 1.